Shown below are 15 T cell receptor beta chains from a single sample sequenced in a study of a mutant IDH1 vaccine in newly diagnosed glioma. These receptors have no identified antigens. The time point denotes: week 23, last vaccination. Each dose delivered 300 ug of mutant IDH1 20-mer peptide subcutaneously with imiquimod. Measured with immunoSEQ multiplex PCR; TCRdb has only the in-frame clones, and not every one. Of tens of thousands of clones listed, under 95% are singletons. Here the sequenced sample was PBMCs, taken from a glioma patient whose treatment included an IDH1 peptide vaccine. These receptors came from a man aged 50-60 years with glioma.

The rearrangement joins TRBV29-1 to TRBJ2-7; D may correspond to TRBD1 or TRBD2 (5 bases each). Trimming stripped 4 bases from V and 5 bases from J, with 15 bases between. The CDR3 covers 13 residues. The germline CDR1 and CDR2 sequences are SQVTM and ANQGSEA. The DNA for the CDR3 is TGCAGCGTTGTATTGTGGGACCCCCACGAGCAGTACTTC. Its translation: CSVVLWDPHEQYF.

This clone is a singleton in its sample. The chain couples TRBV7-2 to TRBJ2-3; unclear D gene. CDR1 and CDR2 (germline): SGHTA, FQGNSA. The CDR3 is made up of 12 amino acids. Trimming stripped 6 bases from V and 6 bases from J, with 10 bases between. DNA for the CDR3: TGTGCCAGCAGACAAGCCGGGGATACGCAGTATTTT. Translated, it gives CASRQAGDTQYF.

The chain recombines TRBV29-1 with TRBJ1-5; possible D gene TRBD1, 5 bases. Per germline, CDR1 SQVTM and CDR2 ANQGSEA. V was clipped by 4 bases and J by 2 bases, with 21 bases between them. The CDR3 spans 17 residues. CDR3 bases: TGCAGCGTTGTGTACGGGACCGGTAGCGTTCGCAATCAGCCCCAGCATTTT. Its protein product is CSVVYGTGSVRNQPQHF. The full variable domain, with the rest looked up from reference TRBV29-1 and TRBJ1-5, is SAVISQKPSRDICQRGTSLTIQCQVDSQVTMMFWYRQQPGQSLTLIATANQGSEATYESGFVIDKFPISRPNLTFSTLTVSNMSPEDSSIYLCSVVYGTGSVRNQPQHFGDGTRLSIL.

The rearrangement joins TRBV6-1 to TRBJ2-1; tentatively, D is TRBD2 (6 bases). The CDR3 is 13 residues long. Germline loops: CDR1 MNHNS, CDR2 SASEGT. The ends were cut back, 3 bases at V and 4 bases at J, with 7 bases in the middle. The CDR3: CASSETRYNEQFF. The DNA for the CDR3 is TGTGCCAGCAGTGAGACTAGATACAATGAGCAGTTCTTC.

In DNA, the CDR3 is TGTGCCAGTAGTTCAGGAGCCAAAAACATTCAGTACTTC. This gives the protein CASSSGAKNIQYF. The rearrangement joins TRBV19 to TRBJ2-4; D call uncertain. This CDR3 comprises 13 residues. The V gene's germline CDR1 is LNHDA and CDR2 SQIVND (reference sequence). V was shortened by 5 bases and J by 0 bases, with 5 bases between the two germline ends.

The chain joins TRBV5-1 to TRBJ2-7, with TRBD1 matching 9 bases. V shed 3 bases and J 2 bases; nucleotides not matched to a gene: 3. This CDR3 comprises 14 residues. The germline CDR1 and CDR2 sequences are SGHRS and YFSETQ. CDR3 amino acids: CASSWDRETYEQYF. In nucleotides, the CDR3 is TGCGCCAGCAGCTGGGACAGGGAAACCTACGAGCAGTACTTC.

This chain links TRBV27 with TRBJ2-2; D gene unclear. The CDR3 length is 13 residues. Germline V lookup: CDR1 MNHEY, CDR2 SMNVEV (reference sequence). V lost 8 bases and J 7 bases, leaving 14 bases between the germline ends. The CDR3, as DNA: TGTGCCAGCCGGTGGGTGGGGTACGGGGAGCTGTTTTTT. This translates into CASRWVGYGELFF.

The CDR3 coding sequence is TGCGCCAGCAGCTTGCAAGGATCTAGGTCCGCGGAGACCCAGTACTTC. It encodes CASSLQGSRSAETQYF. V and J are TRBV5-1 and TRBJ2-5; D gene uncertain. Germline CDR1 is SGHRS and CDR2 is YFSETQ. Trimming took 1 base from V and 5 from J, leaving 18 bases between them. CDR3 length equals 16 residues.

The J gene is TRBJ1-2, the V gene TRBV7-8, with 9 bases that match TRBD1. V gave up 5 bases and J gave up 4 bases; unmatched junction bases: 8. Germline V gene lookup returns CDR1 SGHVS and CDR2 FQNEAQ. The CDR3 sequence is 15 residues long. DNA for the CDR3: TGTGCCAGCAGCCGGGACAGGGTCATGAGCTATGGCTACACCTTC. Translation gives CASSRDRVMSYGYTF.

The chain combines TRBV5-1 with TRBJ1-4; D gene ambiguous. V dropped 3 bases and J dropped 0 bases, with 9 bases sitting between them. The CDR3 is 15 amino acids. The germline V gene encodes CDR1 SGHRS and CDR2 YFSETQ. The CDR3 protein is CASSSTGATNEKLFF. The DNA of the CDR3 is TGCGCCAGCAGCTCTACCGGTGCAACTAATGAAAAACTGTTTTTT.

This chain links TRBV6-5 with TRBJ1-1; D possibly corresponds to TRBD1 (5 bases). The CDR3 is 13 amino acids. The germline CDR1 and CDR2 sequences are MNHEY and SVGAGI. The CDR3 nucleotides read TGTGTTGTGGGGGGGAGGTTGAACACTGAAGCTTTCTTT. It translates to CVVGGRLNTEAFF.

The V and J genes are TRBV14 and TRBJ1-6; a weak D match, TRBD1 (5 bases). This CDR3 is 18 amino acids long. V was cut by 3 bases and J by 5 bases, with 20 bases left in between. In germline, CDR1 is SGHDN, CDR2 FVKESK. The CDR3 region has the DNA TGTGCCAGCAGCCATGGGGGATGGATACGGAGGGATAATTCACCCCTCCACTTT. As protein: CASSHGGWIRRDNSPLHF.

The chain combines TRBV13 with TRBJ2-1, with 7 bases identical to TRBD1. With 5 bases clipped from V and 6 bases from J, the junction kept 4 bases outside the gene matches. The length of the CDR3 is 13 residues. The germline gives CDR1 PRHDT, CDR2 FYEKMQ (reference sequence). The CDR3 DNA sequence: TGTGCCAGCAGCCCGACAGGGATCAATGAGCAGTTCTTC. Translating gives CASSPTGINEQFF.

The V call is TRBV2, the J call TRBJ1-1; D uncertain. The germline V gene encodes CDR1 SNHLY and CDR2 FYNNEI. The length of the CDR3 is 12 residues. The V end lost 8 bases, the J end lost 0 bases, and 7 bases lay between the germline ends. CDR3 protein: CASYKLNTEAFF. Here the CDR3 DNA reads TGTGCCAGCTACAAGTTGAACACTGAAGCTTTCTTT.

The CDR3 is CASSVTGGLQYGYTF. The CDR3 nucleotides are TGTGCCAGCAGCGTCACCGGGGGGCTGCAATATGGCTACACCTTC. This chain connects TRBV9 to TRBJ1-2; D may be TRBD1 (6 bases). Germline lookup yields CDR1 SGDLS and CDR2 YYNGEE. V dropped 2 bases and J dropped 5 bases, with 16 bases sitting between them. The CDR3 consists of 15 residues.